This entry lists 16 T cell receptor beta chains sequenced from one sample in a study of Graves' ophthalmopathy and Graves' hyperthyroidism. The authors amplified TCR beta CDR3 regions from RNA transcripts. Scientists carried out first-round RT-PCR using HTBI primers and then a second-round multiplex PCR. TCRdb redid the calling of the multiplex PCR reads with MiXCR, one entry per CDR3 protein. In the table there are hundreds of thousands of distinct CDR3 sequences, over 20% of which are singletons. Sample: peripheral blood. The receptors come from a woman younger than 30 with stable Graves' hyperthyroidism.

This clonotype appeared a single time. The V call is TRBV6-1, the J call TRBJ2-7, with D uncertain. The V gene's germline CDR1 is MNHNS and CDR2 SASEGT. The CDR3 has 13 residues. V gave up 0 bases and J gave up 8 bases, with 11 bases separating them. The DNA for the CDR3 is TGTGCCAGCAGTGAAGCTCTGGGTTTACAGCAGTACTTC. This translates into CASSEALGLQQYF.

With respect to this clonotype: Mismatch with germline at one junction end may stem from a read error. V is TRBV30 and J is TRBJ1-5; D is unclear. The CDR3 spans 14 residues. Germline CDR1 is GTSNPN and CDR2 is SVGIG (reference sequence). For the CDR3, the DNA is TGTGCCTGGAGTACGGGATACAGCAATCAGACCCAGCATTTT. The encoded protein is CAWSTGYSNQTQHF.

There are many counts of this clonotype. This chain connects TRBV7-3 to TRBJ1-1, with D unclear. The germline V and J ends were trimmed by 5 bases and 0 bases, with 7 bases remaining between them. Germline V CDR1 and CDR2: SGHTA, FQGTGA. The CDR3 is 13 amino acids. CDR3 coding DNA: TGTGCCAGCAGCCCGGACGTGAACACTGAAGCTTTCTTT. This sequence encodes CASSPDVNTEAFF. The whole variable domain, remainder taken from reference TRBV7-3 and TRBJ1-1, is GAGVSQTPSNKVTEKGKYVELRCDPISGHTALYWYRQSLGQGPEFLIYFQGTGAADDSGLPNDRFFAVRPEGSVSTLKIQRTERGDSAVYLCASSPDVNTEAFFGQGTRLTVV.

CDR3 bases: TGTGCTAGTGAGGCGGGGATGAACACTGAAGCTTTCTTT. Amino acid sequence: CASEAGMNTEAFF. V gene TRBV12-5 combines with J gene TRBJ1-1; unclear D gene. V shed 7 bases and J shed 0 bases, with 9 bases lying between them. The CDR3 runs to 13 residues. Germline CDR1 and CDR2: LGHNT and FRNRAP.

This clonotype was observed many times. The V call is TRBV19, the J call TRBJ1-6; 10 positions agree with TRBD1. J lost 6 bases, V lost 10 bases, and 9 bases had no gene match. Germline V gene data show CDR1 as LNHDA and CDR2 as SQIVND (reference sequence). This CDR3 has 15 residues. CDR3 coding DNA: TGTGCCACTACTCCGGACAGGGGGATTAATTCACCCCTCCACTTT. Its protein product is CATTPDRGINSPLHF.

This clonotype was detected a few times. This chain joins TRBV15 and TRBJ2-6, with D unresolved. CDR1 and CDR2 from the germline V gene are LNHNV and YYDKDF (reference sequence). This CDR3 has 16 amino acids. V was cut by 1 base and J by 0 bases, with 7 bases left in between. The CDR3 coding sequence is TGTGCCACCAGCAGAGGGGTGGACTCTGGGGCCAACGTCCTGACTTTC. Translating it yields CATSRGVDSGANVLTF.

Ten or more counts support this clonotype. This chain connects TRBV12-3 or TRBV12-4 to TRBJ2-2, with D maybe TRBD2 (6 bases). The CDR3 has 15 residues. Trimming removed 8 bases at V and 5 bases at J, with 18 bases between. In DNA form, the CDR3 reads TGTGCCAGCGGTACCCAAGCGGGTTTGACCGGGGAGCTGTTTTTT. It encodes CASGTQAGLTGELFF.

In nucleotides, the CDR3 is TGTGCCAGCAGTGGCCTACTGAGCACTGAAGCTTTCTTT. It is translated as CASSGLLSTEAFF. The chain uses TRBV2 and TRBJ1-1; no firm D call. Between the trimmed V and J ends, which lost 4 bases and 4 bases, there was a span of 10 bases. Germline assignment: CDR1 SNHLY and CDR2 FYNNEI. CDR3 length equals 13 residues.

This clonotype has at least ten counts. V and J are TRBV2 and TRBJ2-5; a weak D match, TRBD1 (6 bases). The germline V gene has CDR1 SNHLY and CDR2 FYNNEI. V shed 5 bases and J shed 4 bases, with 14 bases lying between them. CDR3 length equals 14 residues. The CDR3 reads CASSHRDLPETQYF. Here the CDR3 DNA reads TGTGCCAGCAGTCACAGGGACCTCCCAGAGACCCAGTACTTC.

The chain is built from TRBV6-1 and TRBJ1-2; D not resolved. This CDR3 comprises 14 residues. V lost 6 bases to trimming and J lost 3 bases, with 14 bases between them. Germline CDR1 MNHNS, CDR2 SASEGT. The CDR3 loop reads CASSELMGHYGYTF. The CDR3 DNA follows: TGTGCCAGCAGCGAACTAATGGGCCACTATGGCTACACCTTC.

At least ten counts were recorded for this clonotype. The chain combines TRBV5-6 with TRBJ1-5; D ambiguous. Per the germline V gene, CDR1 is SGHDT and CDR2 is YYEEEE. The CDR3 loop spans 14 amino acids. Between the trimmed V and J ends, which lost 1 base and 4 bases, there was a span of 9 bases. The DNA for the CDR3 is TGTGCCAGCAGCTTGTCGGCAGGAAATCAGCCCCAGCATTTT. Amino acids: CASSLSAGNQPQHF.

Worth noting for this clonotype: The junction shows a germline mismatch at one end, possibly a read error. The chain combines TRBV6-2 or TRBV6-3 with TRBJ1-2; D unresolved. CDR3 size: 13 residues. Germline values: CDR1 MNHEY, CDR2 SVGEGT. CDR3 in amino acids: CGSKDRGLYGYTF. The DNA for the CDR3 is TGTGGCAGCAAAGACCGAGGGCTATATGGCTACACCTTC.

V gene TRBV10-2 combines with J gene TRBJ2-7, with 7 bases identical to TRBD1. Germline CDR1 reads WSHSY; CDR2 reads SAAADI. Trimming cost V 6 bases and J 5 bases; bases outside gene matches: 4. CDR3 length equals 12 residues. CDR3 in DNA: TGCGCCAGCAGGCATACAGGGGACGAGCAGTACTTC. Translating gives CASRHTGDEQYF.

V usage is TRBV20-1 and J usage is TRBJ2-7; perhaps TRBD1 as D (6 bases). CDR3 length: 13 residues. Germline loops: CDR1 DFQATT, CDR2 SNEGSKA (reference sequence). The CDR3 sequence is CSAGQPYLYEQYF. CDR3 bases: TGCAGCGCTGGACAGCCATACCTCTACGAGCAGTACTTC.

This clonotype was detected many times. CDR3 protein: CASSLNGQSYGYTF. The CDR3 nucleotides are TGCGCCAGCAGCTTGAACGGACAGTCCTATGGCTACACCTTC. V and J are TRBV5-1 and TRBJ1-2; D is perhaps TRBD1 (6 bases). The CDR3 spans 14 residues. CDR1 and CDR2 from the germline V gene are SGHRS and YFSETQ. Trimming removed 1 base from V and 4 bases from J, with 11 bases in between.

This clonotype was counted a few times. V usage is TRBV4-3 and J usage is TRBJ1-1, with TRBD1 as a possible D gene (5 bases). The germline V and J ends were trimmed by 7 bases and 4 bases, with 16 bases remaining between them. This CDR3 is 14 amino acids long. Germline lookup yields CDR1 LGHNA and CDR2 YSLEER. The CDR3: CASTMGGGGTEAFF. The CDR3 bases are TGCGCCAGCACCATGGGTGGGGGGGGCACTGAAGCTTTCTTT.